The rows below give T cell receptor beta chains drawn from one sample of a study of post-analysis software for immune sequencing data. In TCRdb, the PCR reads were re-called with MiXCR into one record per CDR3 protein. The repertoire holds about 570,000 distinct CDR3 sequences, with around 31% as singletons. Sequencing was performed on blood. Every receptor here comes from a girl younger than 18 with multiple sclerosis. The CDR3 runs from the conserved cysteine through the conserved F or W. D genes are given only for firm matches. Only part of the rows carry a size: once, few, many, or a class if the clone is expanded.

J: TRBJ2-1
size: few
D: -
V: TRBV9
DNA: TGTGCCAGCAGCGTAGCGGCCGCGGGTGAGCAGTTCTTC
CDR3: CASSVAAAGEQFF

J: TRBJ2-3
size: -
D: -
V: TRBV6-6
DNA: TGTGCCAGCAGTCCCCAGGGAGTGGCAGATACGCAGTATTTT
CDR3: CASSPQGVADTQYF

J: TRBJ2-3
size: -
D: TRBD2
V: TRBV20-1
DNA: TGCAGTGCTAGAGATTCCCCGCATAGCGGGGTTCCAGATACGCAGTATTTT
CDR3: CSARDSPHSGVPDTQYF

J: TRBJ2-3
size: -
D: -
V: TRBV20-1
DNA: TGCAGTGCTAGCGGGGATCCTGACACAGATACGCAGTATTTT
CDR3: CSASGDPDTDTQYF

J: TRBJ1-2
size: few
D: -
V: TRBV27
DNA: TGTGCCAGCAGTATCGACAGGCTGGGGGGCTACACCTTC
CDR3: CASSIDRLGGYTF

J: TRBJ2-3
size: -
D: TRBD2
V: TRBV7-8
DNA: TGTGCCAGCAGCTTAGCCGCTTCCGCGGGGGTTGTAGATACGCAGTATTTT
CDR3: CASSLAASAGVVDTQYF

J: TRBJ1-2
size: -
D: -
V: TRBV6-1
DNA: TGTGCCAGCAGTGAAGCAAGAGGACGGAACTATGGCTACACCTTC
CDR3: CASSEARGRNYGYTF

J: TRBJ2-1
size: few
D: TRBD1
V: TRBV10-3
DNA: TGTGCCATCAGTGAGTCCGGACAGGCGGTTAACAATGAGCAGTTCTTC
CDR3: CAISESGQAVNNEQFF

J: TRBJ2-1
size: few
D: -
V: TRBV7-6
DNA: TGTGCCAGCCTTAGCGGAACTGAAGAGACCCAGTTCTTC
CDR3: CASLSGTEETQFF

J: TRBJ2-3
size: -
D: TRBD1
V: TRBV6-5
DNA: TGTGCCAGCAGATCCACTTCACAGGGGAGCACAGATACGCAGTATTTT
CDR3: CASRSTSQGSTDTQYF

J: TRBJ2-1
size: few
D: TRBD1
V: TRBV7-8
DNA: TGTGCCAGCAGCTTAGCGGGACAGACTTACAATGAGCAGTTCTTC
CDR3: CASSLAGQTYNEQFF

J: TRBJ2-5
size: -
D: TRBD2
V: TRBV6-4
DNA: TGTGCCAGCAGTGACAGCGGGGGGTCCCAAGAGACCCAGTACTTC
CDR3: CASSDSGGSQETQYF

J: TRBJ1-1
size: few
D: -
V: TRBV4-2
DNA: TGTGCCAGCAGCCAAGGACGGCTGAACACTGAAGCTTTCTTT
CDR3: CASSQGRLNTEAFF

J: TRBJ2-1
size: -
D: TRBD2
V: TRBV5-1
DNA: TGCGCCAGCAGCTTGGGTTTCACTAGCGGGGGTTACAATGAGCAGTTCTTC
CDR3: CASSLGFTSGGYNEQFF

J: TRBJ2-5
size: -
D: -
V: TRBV29-1
DNA: TGCAGCGTTCCAGGGTTGGGGGGGCAACAAGAGACCCAGTACTTC
CDR3: CSVPGLGGQQETQYF

J: TRBJ1-2
size: -
D: TRBD1
V: TRBV12-3/TRBV12-4
DNA: TGTGCCAGCAGTTTCGGACAGGTCCGCTACACCTTC
CDR3: CASSFGQVRYTF

J: TRBJ1-1
size: few
D: -
V: TRBV20-1
DNA: TGCAGAGCTGAGGTGAACACTGAAGCTTTCTTT
CDR3: CRAEVNTEAFF

J: TRBJ1-2
size: few
D: TRBD1
V: TRBV2
DNA: TGTGCCAGCAGTCCCGCCGGGACAGACGCTAGGGGCTACACCTTC
CDR3: CASSPAGTDARGYTF

J: TRBJ1-2
size: -
D: -
V: TRBV7-9
DNA: TGTGCCAGCAGCTCATCCGGCCCTCGAAGCTATGGCTACACCTTC
CDR3: CASSSSGPRSYGYTF

J: TRBJ2-1
size: -
D: TRBD2
V: TRBV7-2
DNA: TGTGCCAGCGGGGGGAGGGAATCCTACAATGAGCAGTGCTTC
CDR3: CASGGRESYNEQCF

J: TRBJ2-3
size: -
D: -
V: TRBV6-6
DNA: TGTGCCAGCAGCCTCCCGGGGGCTTCCACAGATACGCAGTATTTT
CDR3: CASSLPGASTDTQYF

J: TRBJ1-6
size: -
D: -
V: TRBV7-6
DNA: TGTGCCAGCAGCTCCCCTGAGGGTGGCTTAATTTCACCCCTCCACTTT
CDR3: CASSSPEGGLISPLHF

J: TRBJ2-7
size: -
D: TRBD1
V: TRBV29-1
DNA: TGCAGCGCTACGGACAGGGCCCACGAGCAGTACTTC
CDR3: CSATDRAHEQYF

J: TRBJ1-2
size: few
D: -
V: TRBV28
DNA: TGTGCCAGCAGTTTACTATCAGGACAGCGTATTAGTGGCTACACCTTC
CDR3: CASSLLSGQRISGYTF

J: TRBJ2-7
size: few
D: -
V: TRBV29-1
DNA: TGCAGCGTTGGACACCGGGGAGTCAACGAGCAGTACTTC
CDR3: CSVGHRGVNEQYF

J: TRBJ2-5
size: -
D: TRBD2
V: TRBV5-1
DNA: TGCGCCAGCAGCTTGGGACTAGCGGGGGCCACGTTAGAGACCCAGTACTTC
CDR3: CASSLGLAGATLETQYF

J: TRBJ2-5
size: few
D: -
V: TRBV3-1
DNA: TGTGCCAGCAGCCAAGATGAGATTTGGGGGACCCAGTACTTC
CDR3: CASSQDEIWGTQYF

J: TRBJ2-3
size: -
D: TRBD1
V: TRBV24-1
DNA: TGTACCACCAGTCCAAGGAGAGCGGGACAGGGGGAATCCACAGATACGCAGTATTTT
CDR3: CTTSPRRAGQGESTDTQYF

J: TRBJ1-2
size: -
D: -
V: TRBV3-1
DNA: TGTGCCAGCAGCCAGAACGTCTATGGCTACACCTTC
CDR3: CASSQNVYGYTF

J: TRBJ1-5
size: -
D: -
V: TRBV6-5
DNA: TGTGCCAGCAGTTACGGAGGTCTTAATCAGCCCCAGCATTTT
CDR3: CASSYGGLNQPQHF

J: TRBJ2-7
size: many
D: TRBD1
V: TRBV10-3
DNA: TGTGCCATCGGACAGGGGGCAGCGGAGCAGTACTTC
CDR3: CAIGQGAAEQYF

J: TRBJ1-2
size: few
D: TRBD1
V: TRBV7-9
DNA: TGTGCCAGCAGCCCTGGGACAGACCTCTATGGCTACACCTTC
CDR3: CASSPGTDLYGYTF

J: TRBJ1-4
size: -
D: TRBD1
V: TRBV24-1
DNA: TGTGCCACCAGTCTCGACAGGGAAGGTGAAAAACTGTTTTTT
CDR3: CATSLDREGEKLFF

J: TRBJ2-3
size: -
D: -
V: TRBV6-1
DNA: TGTGCCAGCAGGACTGGGACAGATACGCAGTATTTT
CDR3: CASRTGTDTQYF

J: TRBJ2-1
size: few
D: TRBD1
V: TRBV6-5
DNA: TGTGCCACAATCCGGGACAGGGGGTACAATGAGCAGTTCTTC
CDR3: CATIRDRGYNEQFF

J: TRBJ2-5
size: -
D: TRBD2
V: TRBV7-8
DNA: TGTGCCAGCAGCAGACGGACTAGCGGGAGAGGGGAGACCCAGTACTTC
CDR3: CASSRRTSGRGETQYF

J: TRBJ1-2
size: -
D: TRBD1
V: TRBV5-4
DNA: TGTGCCAGCAGCTTGCGGTCTAAAAATGACAGGGGGCAAGGCTACACCTTC
CDR3: CASSLRSKNDRGQGYTF

J: TRBJ1-5
size: -
D: -
V: TRBV20-1
DNA: TGCAGTGCTAGATCGGGGCAGGGGAGGAATCAGCCCCAGCATTTT
CDR3: CSARSGQGRNQPQHF

J: TRBJ1-2
size: -
D: -
V: TRBV5-1
DNA: TGCGCCAGCAGCTTGTTAGGGGTACTCTACACCTTC
CDR3: CASSLLGVLYTF

J: TRBJ2-3
size: -
D: TRBD2
V: TRBV3-1
DNA: TGTGCCAGCAGCCATCGGGGGAGGGTCACAGATACGCAGTATTTT
CDR3: CASSHRGRVTDTQYF

J: TRBJ2-3
size: -
D: TRBD2
V: TRBV7-9
DNA: TGTGCCAGCAGCACGGGACTAGCGGGGGTCACAGATACGCAGTATTTT
CDR3: CASSTGLAGVTDTQYF

J: TRBJ2-1
size: -
D: -
V: TRBV4-1
DNA: TGCGCCAGCAGCCAATTCGGGCTTATCACCTACAATGAGCAGTTCTTC
CDR3: CASSQFGLITYNEQFF

J: TRBJ2-7
size: -
D: TRBD1
V: TRBV20-1
DNA: TGCAGTGCTAGAGACCTTATGACAGGGGCCTACGAGCAGTACTTC
CDR3: CSARDLMTGAYEQYF

J: TRBJ2-1
size: few
D: -
V: TRBV20-1
DNA: TGCAGTGCTAGAGAAACTCGGCTGGGGTCCTACAATGAGCAGTTCTTC
CDR3: CSARETRLGSYNEQFF

J: TRBJ1-5
size: -
D: TRBD1
V: TRBV7-8
DNA: TGTGCCAGCCTAGTCCAGGGGGGCAATCAGCCCCAGCATTTT
CDR3: CASLVQGGNQPQHF

J: TRBJ1-2
size: many
D: TRBD1
V: TRBV29-1
DNA: TGCAGCGTTCAATCAGGGGGAGTCTACACCTTC
CDR3: CSVQSGGVYTF

J: TRBJ1-1
size: -
D: -
V: TRBV5-1
DNA: TGCGCCAGCAGCTGGGGGACGGCTGAAGCTTTCTTT
CDR3: CASSWGTAEAFF

J: TRBJ1-2
size: many
D: -
V: TRBV20-1
DNA: TGCAGTGCTAGAGATATACGCAGCCTCTATGGCTACACCTTC
CDR3: CSARDIRSLYGYTF

J: TRBJ1-2
size: -
D: TRBD1
V: TRBV7-6
DNA: TGTGCCAGCAGCTTAGAGTGGAGGGGGCCGCTCGGCTACACCTTC
CDR3: CASSLEWRGPLGYTF

J: TRBJ1-1
size: -
D: -
V: TRBV7-9
DNA: TGTGCCAGCAGCTTTGGTCAGCAGGAGGATGAAGCTTTCTTT
CDR3: CASSFGQQEDEAFF

J: TRBJ2-2
size: few
D: -
V: TRBV14
DNA: TGTGCCAGCAGCCAAGTCGTGGGGCTCGGCACCGGGGAGCTGTTTTTT
CDR3: CASSQVVGLGTGELFF

J: TRBJ2-7
size: -
D: TRBD1
V: TRBV20-1
DNA: TGCAGTGCTAGAGGCTGGACAGGGGGCTTCCCAGCCTACGAGCAGTACTTC
CDR3: CSARGWTGGFPAYEQYF

J: TRBJ2-1
size: -
D: TRBD2
V: TRBV28
DNA: TGTGCCAGCAGCTCCGTAAGCGGGGGGAAGTACAATGAGCAGTTCTTC
CDR3: CASSSVSGGKYNEQFF

J: TRBJ2-7
size: -
D: TRBD1
V: TRBV20-1
DNA: TGCAGTGCTAGCCCAGGGGACAGAGGTACCTACGAGCAGTACTTC
CDR3: CSASPGDRGTYEQYF

J: TRBJ1-4
size: -
D: -
V: TRBV4-1
DNA: TGCGCCAGCAGCCGAATGGGGGGGACATACTTTGGGGATGAAAAACTGTTTTTT
CDR3: CASSRMGGTYFGDEKLFF

J: TRBJ2-1
size: -
D: -
V: TRBV4-1
DNA: TGCGCCAGCAGCCATCCTCCCGGAGGGGGGCCTTTCGATGAGCAGTTCTTC
CDR3: CASSHPPGGGPFDEQFF